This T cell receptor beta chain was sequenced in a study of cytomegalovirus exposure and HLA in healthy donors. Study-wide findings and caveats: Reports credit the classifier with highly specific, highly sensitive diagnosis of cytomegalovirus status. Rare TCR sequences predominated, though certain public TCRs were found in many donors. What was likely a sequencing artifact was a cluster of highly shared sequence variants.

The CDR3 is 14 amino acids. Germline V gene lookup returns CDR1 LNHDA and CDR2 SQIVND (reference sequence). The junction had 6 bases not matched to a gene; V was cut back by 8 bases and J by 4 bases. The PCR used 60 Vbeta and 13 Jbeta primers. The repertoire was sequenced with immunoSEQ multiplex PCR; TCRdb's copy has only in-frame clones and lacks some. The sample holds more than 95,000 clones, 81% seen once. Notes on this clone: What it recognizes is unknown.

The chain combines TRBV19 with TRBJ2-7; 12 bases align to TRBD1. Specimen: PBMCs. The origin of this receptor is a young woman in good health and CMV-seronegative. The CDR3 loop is CASGDRGPRYEQYF. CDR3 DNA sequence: TGTGCCAGTGGGGACAGGGGGCCCCGGTACGAGCAGTACTTC.